This TCR beta chain was found in a study of CXCR3-negative and CXCR3-positive naive CD8 T cells. Notes on the study in general: For CXCR3-positive naive cells, TRB CDR3s were more hydrophobic than those of CXCR3-negative naive cells.

This CDR3 comprises 15 residues. Germline values: CDR1 SEHNR, CDR2 FQNEAQ (reference sequence). Remarks on this clonotype: Its specificity is not known.

Libraries of TRB cDNA were made by 5' RACE and carried UMIs. TCRdb reprocessed the 5' RACE reads and keeps a single row for each CDR3 protein, giving no DNA. The table lists tens of thousands of distinct CDR3 sequences. This TCR was sampled from a human donor in good health. Some clones in this sample may be carry-over from other donors' samples. This chain links TRBV7-9 with TRBJ2-7; no DNA is available, so the TRBD1 call from TCRdb remains unchecked. Specimen: naive CXCR3+ CD8+ T cells from blood. This sample's subset: CD45RO-CCR7+CD27+CD95- naive CD8+ T cells expressing CXCR3 (TNR3+). CDR3 residues: CASSSTGTESYEQYF.